A single T cell receptor (beta chain) is shown here with its context. Antigen unknown. Tagging with unique molecular identifiers was a feature of the TCR beta cDNA libraries. The authors obtained roughly 500,000 cDNA molecules from around 1 to 9.1 million T cells. From the PCR reads, TCRdb called clonotypes with MiXCR, one entry per CDR3 protein. The sample holds roughly 800,000 distinct CDR3 sequences, 46% seen once. The data were taken from a study of post-analysis software for immune sequencing data. Across the study: Included among the disease courses, which were recorded for the cohort, were relapsing-remitting, secondary progressive and progressive-relapsing multiple sclerosis.

Germline lookup yields CDR1 DFQATT and CDR2 SNEGSKA (reference sequence). The CDR3 loop spans 16 amino acids. V lost 6 bases to trimming and J lost 5 bases; unmatched junction nucleotides: 10. Study-level findings and limits: Compared with controls, patients had more of roughly five TRBV segments, including TRBV5-6, TRBV5-1 and TRBV20-1. By F measure, strong co-clustering occurred among samples prepared in the same batch. The study found significantly lower normalized Chao1 diversity in multiple sclerosis patients than in controls.

The origin of this receptor is a girl aged 10-17 years with multiple sclerosis. J is TRBJ2-3 and V is TRBV20-1; 14 positions match TRBD2. Sequencing used blood. CDR3 sequence: CSANLGTSGGGDTQYF. The DNA for the CDR3 is TGCAGTGCCAACCTAGGGACTAGCGGGGGAGGAGATACGCAGTATTTT.